Shown below are 32 T cell receptor beta chains from a single sample sequenced in a study of cytomegalovirus exposure and HLA in healthy donors. Primers: 60 Vbeta forward and 13 Jbeta reverse. The assay was immunoSEQ multiplex PCR, and TCRdb's table has in-frame clones only and misses some. The sample comprises approximately 160,000 clones, roughly four fifths of which are singletons, and 0.6% to 0.9% rests with the top ten. The sequenced sample was PBMCs. Receptors originate from a female donor in good health and CMV-seronegative.

The chain recombines TRBV30 with TRBJ1-5, with D possibly matching TRBD1 (5 bases). Germline CDR1 is GTSNPN and CDR2 is SVGIG (reference sequence). The CDR3 spans 14 residues. Deletions cut 5 bases from V and 6 bases from J, with 17 bases between. CDR3 sequence reads: CAWGTLGRGQPQHF. The CDR3 DNA sequence: TGTGCCTGGGGAACACTGGGGCGAGGTCAGCCCCAGCATTTT.

A single count supports this clone. The CDR3 region is CASSLRSRWTEAFF. The CDR3 coding sequence is TGTGCCAGCAGCTTACGGTCACGGTGGACTGAAGCTTTCTTT. The chain carries TRBV11-2 and TRBJ1-1; D unresolved. Germline V gene data show CDR1 as SGHAT and CDR2 as FQNNGV. The CDR3 runs to 14 residues. Deletions cut 2 bases from V and 5 bases from J, with 12 bases between.

The rearrangement joins TRBV7-9 to TRBJ1-1; D ambiguous. The V gene's germline CDR1 is SEHNR and CDR2 FQNEAQ (reference sequence). CDR3 length: 18 residues. Deletions cut 7 bases from V and 2 bases from J, with 26 bases between. As DNA, the CDR3 is TGTGCCAGCACCCTAGGGTCATTCCGGGGAGGTCGAAACACTGAAGCTTTCTTT. Its translation is CASTLGSFRGGRNTEAFF. Complete variable domain (other parts from reference TRBV7-9 and TRBJ1-1): DTGVSQNPRHKITKRGQNVTFRCDPISEHNRLYWYRQTLGQGPEFLTYFQNEAQLEKSRLLSDRFSAERPKGSFSTLEIQRTEQGDSAMYLCASTLGSFRGGRNTEAFFGQGTRLTVV.

V usage is TRBV5-1 and J usage is TRBJ2-4; the match to TRBD2 covers 8 bases. Per germline, CDR1 SGHRS and CDR2 YFSETQ. J lost 3 bases, V lost 0 bases, and 5 bases had no gene match. CDR3 size: 16 residues. The CDR3 DNA sequence: TGCGCCAGCAGCTTGGACCTCGGGGGGGACAAAAACATTCAGTACTTC. Its protein product is CASSLDLGGDKNIQYF.

This clone was observed a handful of times. The J gene is TRBJ2-5, the V gene TRBV2, with 9 nucleotides matching TRBD2. The CDR3 extends over 15 amino acids. Germline V gene lookup returns CDR1 SNHLY and CDR2 FYNNEI. Trimming removed 0 bases from V and 5 bases from J; junction bases left unmatched: 4. CDR3 nucleotide sequence: TGTGCCAGCAGTGAAGCGACGCGGGGGGGCGAGACCCAGTACTTC. Its protein is CASSEATRGGETQYF. Looking up the rest from reference TRBV2 and TRBJ2-5 gives the full variable domain: EPEVTQTPSHQVTQMGQEVILRCVPISNHLYFYWYRQILGQKVEFLVSFYNNEISEKSEIFDDQFSVERPDGSNFTLKIRSTKLEDSAMYFCASSEATRGGETQYFGPGTRLLVL.

The chain couples TRBV19 to TRBJ1-5, with 9 positions matching TRBD1. Germline V gene lookup returns CDR1 LNHDA and CDR2 SQIVND (reference sequence). This CDR3 is 15 amino acids long. Losses at the gene ends were 7 bases for V and 1 base for J; bases not matched to a gene: 5. This CDR3 is CASTVGQGSNQPQHF. In DNA, the CDR3 is TGTGCCAGTACTGTAGGACAGGGGAGCAATCAGCCCCAGCATTTT.

The chain links TRBV27 to TRBJ2-2; TRBD1 is a possible D gene (5 bases). Germline CDR1 MNHEY, CDR2 SMNVEV (reference sequence). V lost 6 bases, J lost 2 bases, and 10 bases lay in between. The CDR3 is 14 amino acids. CDR3 DNA: TGTGCCAGCAGAACAGGTGTTAACACCGGGGAGCTGTTTTTT. It specifies CASRTGVNTGELFF.

The rearrangement uses TRBV7-3 and TRBJ2-3, with 9 nucleotides matching TRBD2. The V and J ends lost 5 bases and 6 bases, in that order; junction bases with no gene match: 6. The V gene's germline CDR1 is SGHTA and CDR2 FQGTGA. The CDR3 is 14 amino acids. CDR3 DNA: TGTGCCAGCAGCACCGGGACTAGCATGGATACGCAGTATTTT. Translating gives CASSTGTSMDTQYF.

The chain couples TRBV7-2 to TRBJ2-5; TRBD1 matches 7 bases. CDR1 is SGHTA and CDR2 is FQGNSA in the germline V gene. The CDR3 sequence is 13 residues long. V lost 5 bases, J lost 2 bases, and 2 bases stayed unmatched. CDR3 protein: CASSGQVQETQYF. CDR3 sequence (DNA): TGTGCCAGCAGCGGACAGGTGCAAGAGACCCAGTACTTC.

The V gene is TRBV30, the J gene TRBJ2-7; TRBD2 is a possible D gene (6 bases). V gave up 5 bases and J gave up 2 bases, with 13 bases separating them. The CDR3 has 13 amino acids. The germline CDR1 and CDR2 sequences are GTSNPN and SVGIG (reference sequence). CDR3: CAWGRLGPYEQYF. The CDR3 DNA sequence: TGTGCCTGGGGGAGGCTGGGCCCCTACGAGCAGTACTTC. Drawing the rest from reference TRBV30 and TRBJ2-7, the complete variable domain is SQTIHQWPATLVQPVGSPLSLECTVEGTSNPNLYWYRQAAGRGLQLLFYSVGIGQISSEVPQNLSASRPQDRQFILSSKKLLLSDSGFYLCAWGRLGPYEQYFGPGTRLTVT.

The chain carries TRBV29-1 and TRBJ2-5, with TRBD2 matching over 10 bases. J gave up 11 bases and V 6 bases, and 12 bases lay outside the gene matches. Germline CDR1 is SQVTM and CDR2 is ANQGSEA. There are 13 residues in the CDR3. CDR3 coding DNA: TGCAGCGTCAGAGCGGGAGGGCCGAAAGAGCAGTACTTC. Its protein is CSVRAGGPKEQYF.

The V call is TRBV7-2, the J call TRBJ2-1; no clear D. This CDR3 has 11 amino acids. Trimming shortened V by 2 bases and J by 8 bases, and 4 bases separated the two germline ends. Germline CDR1 SGHTA, CDR2 FQGNSA. The CDR3 here is CASSLFDEQFF. In DNA, the CDR3 is TGTGCCAGCAGCTTATTCGATGAGCAGTTCTTC.

The chain joins TRBV7-2 to TRBJ2-2; 9 nucleotides line up with TRBD1. Germline V gene data show CDR1 as SGHTA and CDR2 as FQGNSA. The CDR3 covers 14 residues. Trimming took 5 bases from V and 7 from J; bases not matched to a gene: 5. The CDR3 is CASSPQGAVGELFF. CDR3 DNA sequence: TGTGCCAGCAGCCCACAGGGGGCTGTCGGGGAGCTGTTTTTT.

The V and J genes are TRBV6-5 and TRBJ2-7; TRBD1 agrees at 7 bases. Germline V gives CDR1 MNHEY, CDR2 SVGAGI. The CDR3 runs 14 residues. Germline trimming cut 5 bases from V and 6 bases from J; bases unmatched to any gene: 10. The CDR3 reads CASSDRVKALEQYF. The DNA for the CDR3 is TGTGCCAGCAGTGACAGGGTTAAGGCGCTCGAGCAGTACTTC.

The chain employs TRBV15 and TRBJ2-7; 8 bases line up with TRBD2. This CDR3 spans 14 amino acids. The germline V gene has CDR1 LNHNV and CDR2 YYDKDF (reference sequence). V was pared by 5 bases and J by 8 bases, with 11 bases of the junction left unmatched. CDR3 loop: CATSAQGTSSQQYF. The CDR3 DNA sequence: TGTGCCACCAGCGCTCAAGGGACTAGTTCCCAGCAGTACTTC. Full variable domain (remainder filled in from reference TRBV15 and TRBJ2-7): DAMVIQNPRYQVTQFGKPVTLSCSQTLNHNVMYWYQQKSSQAPKLLFHYYDKDFNNEADTPDNFQSRRPNTSFCFLDIRSPGLGDTAMYLCATSAQGTSSQQYFGPGTRLTVT.

The chain is built from TRBV5-3 and TRBJ2-2; 11 bases agree with TRBD1. TRBV5-3 is an ORF for which the function is uncertain. With 4 bases clipped from V and 7 bases from J, the junction kept 3 bases outside the gene matches. There are 14 residues in the CDR3. The CDR3, as DNA: TGTGCCAGAAGCCGGGACAGGGGGTTCGGGGAGCTGTTTTTT. This sequence encodes CARSRDRGFGELFF.

This chain uses TRBV18 with TRBJ1-1, with D tentatively TRBD1 (6 bases). The CDR3 is 15 amino acids. V gave up 5 bases and J gave up 2 bases, with 15 bases separating them. Germline V gene sequence: CDR1 KGHSH, CDR2 LQKENI. The CDR3 nucleotides read TGTGCCAGCTCATCGTCAGGGGTGGGTAACACTGAAGCTTTCTTT. It encodes CASSSSGVGNTEAFF.

This rearrangement joins TRBV9 to TRBJ1-4; TRBD1 is a possible D gene (6 bases). The CDR3 is 16 amino acids. Between the trimmed V and J ends, which lost 3 bases and 2 bases, there was a span of 14 bases. Per germline, CDR1 SGDLS and CDR2 YYNGEE. DNA for the CDR3: TGTGCCAGCAGCGCCCACGGGGGGCCGACTAATGAAAAACTGTTTTTT. Protein product: CASSAHGGPTNEKLFF. Full variable domain (remainder filled in from reference TRBV9 and TRBJ1-4): DSGVTQTPKHLITATGQRVTLRCSPRSGDLSVYWYQQSLDQGLQFLIQYYNGEERAKGNILERFSAQQFPDLHSELNLSSLELGDSALYFCASSAHGGPTNEKLFFGSGTQLSVL.

This clone was picked up one time. The CDR3 reads CASSLVGPRDSQYF. In nucleotides, the CDR3 is TGCGCCAGCAGCTTGGTCGGGCCGCGGGACAGTCAGTACTTC. The V gene is TRBV5-1, the J gene TRBJ2-4, with D possibly TRBD1 on 7 matching bases. Germline CDR1 SGHRS, CDR2 YFSETQ. This CDR3 region has 14 residues. V gave up 0 bases and J gave up 12 bases, with 16 bases separating them.

This clone turned up a few times. The genes are TRBV4-2 and TRBJ2-5; TRBD2 matches 13 bases. V lost 3 bases and J lost 2; bases outside the gene matches: 9. This CDR3 is built from 18 residues. Per the germline V gene, CDR1 is LGHNA and CDR2 is YNFKEQ. CDR3 DNA: TGTGCCAGCAGCCACTTGGGTGTGGGACTAGCGGGGCAAGAGACCCAGTACTTC. Translated: CASSHLGVGLAGQETQYF.

This clone appeared once. V gene TRBV2 combines with J gene TRBJ1-1; D ambiguous. Germline CDR1 SNHLY, CDR2 FYNNEI. Trimming took off 5 bases at V and 1 base at J, with 14 bases between the two ends. This CDR3 has 15 residues. CDR3 coding DNA: TGTGCCAGCAGTAGAGGGAGGGTCTCGAACACTGAAGCTTTCTTT. Translation: CASSRGRVSNTEAFF.

The rearrangement uses TRBV4-2 and TRBJ2-1; TRBD2 aligns across 7 bases. J was trimmed by 1 base and V by 0 bases; bases with no gene match: 6. Germline V gene lookup returns CDR1 LGHNA and CDR2 YNFKEQ. The CDR3 runs to 17 residues. CDR3 nucleotides: TGTGCCAGCAGCCAAGATGTGGGACTAATTTCCTACAATGAGCAGTTCTTC. It codes for CASSQDVGLISYNEQFF.

The V and J genes are TRBV15 and TRBJ1-5; weak D call: TRBD1 (6 bases). The V gene's germline CDR1 is LNHNV and CDR2 YYDKDF (reference sequence). There are 16 residues in the CDR3. V was trimmed by 0 bases and J by 2 bases, leaving 11 bases between them. CDR3 sequence (DNA): TGTGCCACCAGCAGAGATACAGGGAAGGGCAATCAGCCCCAGCATTTT. As protein: CATSRDTGKGNQPQHF.

The chain carries TRBV28 and TRBJ2-2; 7 nucleotides agree with TRBD2. This CDR3 region has 13 residues. Looked up from germline, CDR1 is MDHEN and CDR2 is SYDVKM. V shed 8 bases, J shed 2 bases, and the junction held 2 bases outside the gene matches. Written as DNA, the CDR3 is TGTGCCAGCCCTAGCGGAAACACCGGGGAGCTGTTTTTT. Its translation: CASPSGNTGELFF.

The chain couples TRBV7-9 to TRBJ2-5; TRBD2 aligns across 7 bases. From germline, CDR1 is SEHNR and CDR2 FQNEAQ (reference sequence). This CDR3 region has 15 residues. The V gene end was trimmed by 5 bases and the J gene end by 4 bases; junction bases not matched to a gene: 10. CDR3 bases: TGTGCCAGCAGCAGACTAGCCGGTCAACGAGAGACCCAGTACTTC. Encoded protein: CASSRLAGQRETQYF.

This clone was observed a handful of times. V gene TRBV28 combines with J gene TRBJ2-1; D is possibly TRBD1 (6 bases). CDR3 length: 11 residues. From germline, CDR1 is MDHEN and CDR2 SYDVKM. V lost 8 bases and J lost 7, with 9 bases in between. The CDR3 is CASGGQNEQFF. The CDR3 bases are TGTGCCAGCGGGGGCCAGAATGAGCAGTTCTTC.

This chain uses TRBV2 with TRBJ2-3; 8 positions match TRBD2. The CDR3 runs to 15 residues. Germline CDR1 reads SNHLY; CDR2 reads FYNNEI. V shed 4 bases and J 4 bases; nucleotides not matched to a gene: 7. The CDR3 DNA reads TGTGCCAGCAGTGCCGGGGGGGGTGTTGCAGATACGCAGTATTTT. Translation gives CASSAGGGVADTQYF.

The gene calls are TRBV6-1 and TRBJ1-1; 10 bases match TRBD1. The CDR3 runs to 15 residues. The ends lost 7 bases at V and 7 bases at J; junction bases unmatched: 12. From germline, CDR1 is MNHNS and CDR2 SASEGT. The CDR3 DNA follows: TGTGCCAGCATCTCCGACAGGGGGCATCGGGGTGAAGCTTTCTTT. It encodes CASISDRGHRGEAFF.

DNA for the CDR3: TGTGCCAGCAGCCGGACTAGCGGGAGGGTGGGAGATACGCAGTATTTT. Protein product: CASSRTSGRVGDTQYF. The V call is TRBV5-4, the J call TRBJ2-3; TRBD2 aligns across 15 bases. Germline CDR1 and CDR2: SGHNT and YYREEE (reference sequence). The V segment lost 4 bases and the J segment 5 bases; nucleotides outside the gene matches: 5. This CDR3 is built from 16 residues.

This clone was seen a few times. This chain links TRBV18 with TRBJ2-7; 12 bases fit TRBD1. The V and J ends lost 2 bases and 3 bases, in that order; junction bases with no gene match: 17. This CDR3 is built from 20 residues. Germline V CDR1 and CDR2: KGHSH, LQKENI. CDR3 nucleotide sequence: TGTGCCAGCTCACCATCTGGGGGGACAGGGGGCGGAACGAGAATCTACGAGCAGTACTTC. It is translated as CASSPSGGTGGGTRIYEQYF.

Only one count was recorded for this clone. This sequence joins TRBV7-2 and TRBJ1-2, with TRBD1 matching 7 bases. From germline, CDR1 is SGHTA and CDR2 FQGNSA. The V segment lost 4 bases and the J segment 6 bases; nucleotides outside the gene matches: 17. This CDR3 comprises 17 residues. CDR3: CASSSGGGGIRGDGYTF. The CDR3 DNA sequence: TGTGCCAGCAGCTCAGGGGGTGGGGGGATCAGAGGGGATGGCTACACCTTC.

The V gene is TRBV18, the J gene TRBJ1-1, with 8 nucleotides matching TRBD1. The CDR3 sequence is 18 residues long. The J segment lost 5 bases and the V segment lost 1 base, leaving 15 bases of the junction unmatched. Germline values: CDR1 KGHSH, CDR2 LQKENI. The DNA of the CDR3 is TGTGCCAGCTCACCACAACGTCAGGGGGCAAATGGGAAAACTGAAGCTTTCTTT. Protein sequence: CASSPQRQGANGKTEAFF.